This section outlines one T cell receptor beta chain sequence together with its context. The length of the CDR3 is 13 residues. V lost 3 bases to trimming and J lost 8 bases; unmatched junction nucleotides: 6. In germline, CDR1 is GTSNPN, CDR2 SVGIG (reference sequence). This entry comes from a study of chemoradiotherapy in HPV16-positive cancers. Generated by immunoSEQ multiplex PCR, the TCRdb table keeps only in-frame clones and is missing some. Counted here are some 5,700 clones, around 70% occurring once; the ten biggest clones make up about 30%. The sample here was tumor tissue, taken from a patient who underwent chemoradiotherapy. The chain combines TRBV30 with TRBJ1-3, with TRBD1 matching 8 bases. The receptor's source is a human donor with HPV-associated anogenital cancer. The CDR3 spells CAWRTGGGYTIYF. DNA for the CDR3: TGTGCCTGGAGAACAGGGGGAGGGTACACCATATATTTT.